These T cell receptor beta chains were read from a single sample in a study of metastatic and nonmetastatic thyroid tumors. TCRdb re-called clones from the PCR reads using MiXCR. The data contain some 1,900 clones, about a tenth of them seen just once; the ten biggest clones take up about 38%. Sample: tumor tissue. Receptor source: a female donor with papillary thyroid cancer or a benign thyroid nodule (not recorded which). Some clones in this sample may be carry-over from other donors' samples. Each CDR3 is given with its conserved first and last residue. D genes are given only for firm matches. Only some rows state a clone size, as once, few, many or a class for expanded clones.

v_gene,d_gene,abundance,j_gene,CDR3nt,CDR3aa
TRBV27,.,few,TRBJ2-1,TGTGCCAGCAGGTGGGGGACTGAACGATCCGTTGAGCAGTTCTTC,CASRWGTERSVEQFF
TRBV6-1,.,large,TRBJ1-3,TGTGCCAGCAGTCAAACAGTGAGCTCTGGAAACACCATATATTTT,CASSQTVSSGNTIYF
TRBV28,TRBD1,.,TRBJ2-7,TGTGCCAGCAGTTTATTTGGACAGGGCGGCTCCTACGAGCAGTACTTC,CASSLFGQGGSYEQYF
TRBV13,.,many,TRBJ1-2,TGTGCCAGCAGCCGCACAAACACCGCGAATGGCTACACCTTC,CASSRTNTANGYTF
TRBV20-1,.,.,TRBJ2-7,TGCAGTGCTCGGCCGGGGAGGTTGCCCTACGAGCAGTACTTC,CSARPGRLPYEQYF
TRBV3-1,TRBD1,many,TRBJ1-5,TGTGCCAGCAGCCGGACAGGGCGGGAGCCCCAGCATTTT,CASSRTGREPQHF
TRBV6-4,.,large,TRBJ2-7,TGTGCCAGCAGTGACTCAGGGTTTGGGGCGTGTCAGAGCTCCTACGAGCAGTACTTC,CASSDSGFGACQSSYEQYF
TRBV7-2,TRBD2,.,TRBJ2-1,TGTGCCAGCAGCGTCTGGGGACTAGCGGGAGCCATTGCCTACAATGAGCAGTTCTTC,CASSVWGLAGAIAYNEQFF
TRBV19,.,many,TRBJ1-5,TGTGCCAGTAGTACATCCAGCAGACGGGCCGAGGGTCAGCCCCAACATTTT,CASSTSSRRAEGQPQHF
TRBV27,TRBD1,few,TRBJ1-2,TGTGCCAGCAGTCCCGGGACAGGGGGCGGCTACACCTTC,CASSPGTGGGYTF
TRBV18,.,many,TRBJ1-1,TGTGCCAGCTCACCGTTCGTAGGTGACACTGAAGCTTTCTTT,CASSPFVGDTEAFF
TRBV19,TRBD1,medium-sized,TRBJ1-4,TGTGCCAGTAGGGCTCCGGGACAGATAAATGAAAAACTGTTTTTT,CASRAPGQINEKLFF
TRBV5-1,.,medium-sized,TRBJ1-2,TGCGCCAGCAGCTCCGAAGGGTATGGCTACACCTTC,CASSSEGYGYTF
TRBV19,.,.,TRBJ2-3,TGTGCCAGTAGTATACCGGGGACAGATACGCAGTATTTT,CASSIPGTDTQYF
TRBV27,TRBD2,few,TRBJ2-7,TGTGCCAGCAGTTCCCGGTTAGCGGGGGGCGCCCCCTACGAGCAGTACTTC,CASSSRLAGGAPYEQYF
TRBV7-2,.,.,TRBJ2-7,TGTGCCAGCAGCTTAGACCAGGGCAGCTCCTACGAGCAGTACTTC,CASSLDQGSSYEQYF
TRBV7-9,TRBD2,many,TRBJ2-3,TGTGCCAGCAGCTTAGGAATCGCGGGGGGACGCACAGATACGCAGTATTTT,CASSLGIAGGRTDTQYF
TRBV11-1,.,few,TRBJ2-7,TGTGCCAGCAGCACCTCCGGCGCTAGCAGTATCGAGCAGTACTTC,CASSTSGASSIEQYF
TRBV9,.,.,TRBJ2-2,TGTCTCGCAATCTCGGTTTTGGTCACCGGGGAGCTGTTTTTT,CLAISVLVTGELFF
TRBV27,.,large,TRBJ1-6,TGTGCCAGCAGTTTATCCGGGGGCGGTGAGTTGCCCCTCCACTTT,CASSLSGGGELPLHF
TRBV2,.,medium-sized,TRBJ2-1,TGTGCCAGCAGTGCTCCTTTAGCTGAGCAGTTCTTC,CASSAPLAEQFF
TRBV28,.,large,TRBJ1-2,TGTGCCAGCAGTTTATACTCCGGATTAGACTATGGCTACACCTTC,CASSLYSGLDYGYTF
TRBV7-3,TRBD2,medium-sized,TRBJ2-1,TGTGCCAGCAGCTTAAGACTAGCGGGAGGGGATGAGCAGTTCTTC,CASSLRLAGGDEQFF
TRBV6-1,.,large,TRBJ2-1,TGTGCCAGCAGTGAATGGTTGGGGGCTTACAATGAGCAGTTCTTC,CASSEWLGAYNEQFF
TRBV6-1,TRBD1,few,TRBJ2-2,TGTGCCAGCACCCAGGGGGCCGCCGGGGAGCTGTTTTTT,CASTQGAAGELFF
TRBV28,TRBD1,large,TRBJ2-1,TGTGCCAGCAGTCCCTGGACAGGGGGTTACCTCAATGAGCAGTTCTTC,CASSPWTGGYLNEQFF